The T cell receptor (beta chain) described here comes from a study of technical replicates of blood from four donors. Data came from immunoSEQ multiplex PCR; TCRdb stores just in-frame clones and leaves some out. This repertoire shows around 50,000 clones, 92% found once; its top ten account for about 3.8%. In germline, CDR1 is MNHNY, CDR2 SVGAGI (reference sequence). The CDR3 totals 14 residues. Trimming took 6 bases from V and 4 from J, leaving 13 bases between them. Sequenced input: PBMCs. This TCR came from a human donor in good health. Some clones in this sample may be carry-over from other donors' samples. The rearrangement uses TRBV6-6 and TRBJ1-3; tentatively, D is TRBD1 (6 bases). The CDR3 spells CASSRPGTGNTIYF. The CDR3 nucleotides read TGTGCCAGCAGCCGTCCCGGGACAGGAAACACCATATATTTT.